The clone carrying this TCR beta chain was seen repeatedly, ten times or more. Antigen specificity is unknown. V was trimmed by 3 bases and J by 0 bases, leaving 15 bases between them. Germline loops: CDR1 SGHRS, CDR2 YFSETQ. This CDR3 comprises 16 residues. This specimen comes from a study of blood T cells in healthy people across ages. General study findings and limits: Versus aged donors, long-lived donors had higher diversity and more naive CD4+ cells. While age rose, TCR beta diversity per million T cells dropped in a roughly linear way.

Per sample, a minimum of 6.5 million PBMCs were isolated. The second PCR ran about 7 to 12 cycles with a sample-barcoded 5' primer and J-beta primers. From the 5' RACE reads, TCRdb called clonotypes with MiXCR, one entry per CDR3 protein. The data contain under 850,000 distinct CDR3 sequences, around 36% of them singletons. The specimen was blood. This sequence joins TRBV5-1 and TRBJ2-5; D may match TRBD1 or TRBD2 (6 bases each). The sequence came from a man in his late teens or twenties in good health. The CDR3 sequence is CASSSVGGSYQETQYF. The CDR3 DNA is TGCGCCAGCAGCTCGGTAGGGGGGTCTTACCAAGAGACCCAGTACTTC.